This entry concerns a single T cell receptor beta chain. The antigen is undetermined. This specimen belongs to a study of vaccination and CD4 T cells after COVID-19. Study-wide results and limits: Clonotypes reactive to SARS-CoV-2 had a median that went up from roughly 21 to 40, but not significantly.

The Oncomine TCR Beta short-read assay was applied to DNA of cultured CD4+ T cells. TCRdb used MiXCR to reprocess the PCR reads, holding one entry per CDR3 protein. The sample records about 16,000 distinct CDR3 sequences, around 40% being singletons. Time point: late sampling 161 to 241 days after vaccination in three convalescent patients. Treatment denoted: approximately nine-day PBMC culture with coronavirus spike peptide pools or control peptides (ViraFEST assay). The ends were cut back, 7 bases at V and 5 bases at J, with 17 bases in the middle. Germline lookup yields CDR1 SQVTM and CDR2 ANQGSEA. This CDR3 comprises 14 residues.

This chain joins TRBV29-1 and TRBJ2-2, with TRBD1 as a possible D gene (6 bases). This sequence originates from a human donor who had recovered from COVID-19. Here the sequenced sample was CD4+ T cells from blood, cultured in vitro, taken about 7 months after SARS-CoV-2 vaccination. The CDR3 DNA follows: TGCAGCGCCCAACGGACAGTAGGGACCGGGGAGCTGTTTTTT. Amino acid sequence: CSAQRTVGTGELFF.